The 24 T cell receptor beta chains given below trace back to one sample, sequenced in a study of shared clonotypes between healthy human individuals. This table comes from immunoSEQ multiplex PCR, and its TCRdb copy is limited to in-frame clones, with some not included. Of around 990,000 clones detected, 77% appear once; the ten largest clones hold more than 0.85%. Sequencing input: memory CD4+ T cells from PBMCs. As to subset: CD45RA-negative fraction. These receptors all come from a young man in good health. Some clones in this sample may be carry-over from other donors' samples.

This sequence joins TRBV27 and TRBJ1-3; D might be TRBD1 (5 bases). Germline values: CDR1 MNHEY, CDR2 SMNVEV (reference sequence). This CDR3 has 13 amino acids. V gave up 5 bases and J gave up 4 bases, with 9 bases separating them. This chain's CDR3 is CASSAGLGNTIYF. Written as DNA, the CDR3 is TGTGCCAGCAGTGCGGGACTGGGAAACACCATATATTTT.

The table lists this clone with a few counts. This sequence joins TRBV28 and TRBJ2-2, with D unresolved. The V end was cut by 5 bases, the J end by 4 bases, with 14 bases between. Germline V lookup: CDR1 MDHEN, CDR2 SYDVKM. This CDR3 is built from 15 residues. In DNA, the CDR3 is TGTGCCAGCAGTCCGGATTCCCGACCCACCGGGGAGCTGTTTTTT. It codes for CASSPDSRPTGELFF.

The V call is TRBV19, the J call TRBJ1-5; D is undetermined. Trimming shortened V by 6 bases and J by 2 bases, and 17 bases separated the two germline ends. This CDR3 is 16 amino acids long. Germline-derived CDR1 and CDR2 are LNHDA and SQIVND (reference sequence). The CDR3 is CASRAGWGLGNQPQHF. CDR3 coding DNA: TGTGCCAGTAGGGCTGGTTGGGGTTTAGGCAATCAGCCCCAGCATTTT. Using reference TRBV19 and TRBJ1-5 for the parts outside the CDR3, the full variable domain is DGGITQSPKYLFRKEGQNVTLSCEQNLNHDAMYWYRQDPGQGLRLIYYSQIVNDFQKGDIAEGYSVSREKKESFPLTVTSAQKNPTAFYLCASRAGWGLGNQPQHFGDGTRLSIL.

The chain is built from TRBV9 and TRBJ2-3; D remains ambiguous. Trimming stripped 3 bases from V and 2 bases from J, with 13 bases between. Germline loops: CDR1 SGDLS, CDR2 YYNGEE. This CDR3 is built from 15 residues. The CDR3 DNA reads as TGTGCCAGCAGCGCCTCGACAAGAAACACAGATACGCAGTATTTT. Translating it yields CASSASTRNTDTQYF. Together with reference TRBV9 and TRBJ2-3, the CDR3 gives the full variable domain: DSGVTQTPKHLITATGQRVTLRCSPRSGDLSVYWYQQSLDQGLQFLIQYYNGEERAKGNILERFSAQQFPDLHSELNLSSLELGDSALYFCASSASTRNTDTQYFGPGTRLTVL.

A single count supports this clone. V and J are TRBV4-1 and TRBJ2-6, with D maybe TRBD2 (5 bases). Trimming left V 4 bases short and J 2 bases short, with 15 bases between. This CDR3 comprises 17 residues. Germline CDR1 and CDR2: MGHRA and YSYEKL. The CDR3 DNA is TGCGCCAGCAGCCTCCAGGTCCTGCGGGCTGGGGCCAACGTCCTGACTTTC. This sequence encodes CASSLQVLRAGANVLTF.

V and J are TRBV4-1 and TRBJ1-3; D unclear. This CDR3 has 13 residues. CDR1 is MGHRA, CDR2 YSYEKL, per germline. The V end lost 1 base, the J end lost 6 bases, and 7 bases lay between the germline ends. The CDR3: CASSQVLANTIYF. In DNA form, the CDR3 reads TGCGCCAGCAGCCAAGTGCTCGCAAACACCATATATTTT.

The chain recombines TRBV5-1 with TRBJ2-4; 8 positions agree with TRBD2. CDR3 length: 14 residues. After removal of 2 bases from V and 7 bases from J, the junction contained 5 bases not matched to a gene. CDR1 is SGHRS, CDR2 YFSETQ, per germline. CDR3 in amino acids: CASSFSGKENIQYF. The CDR3 DNA follows: TGCGCCAGCAGCTTTAGCGGGAAAGAGAACATTCAGTACTTC.

On this clone: Being one base from a much bigger clone, this may be a read error. Other nucleotide sequences in the sample specify the same CDR3. The chain uses TRBV5-1 and TRBJ2-1; TRBD2 matches at 7 bases. The germline gives CDR1 SGHRS, CDR2 YFSETQ. The CDR3 consists of 15 residues. J gave up 4 bases and V 0 bases, and 4 bases lay outside the gene matches. CDR3 loop: CASSLAASGYNEQFF. DNA of the CDR3: TGCGCCAGCAGCTTGGCGGCTAGCGGATACAATGAGCAGTTCTTC.

The V call is TRBV10-2, the J call TRBJ2-5, with TRBD2 matching over 8 bases. Trimming cost V 0 bases and J 3 bases; bases outside gene matches: 0. The CDR3 spans 14 residues. Germline lookup yields CDR1 WSHSY and CDR2 SAAADI. The CDR3 coding sequence is TGCGCCAGCAGTGAGTCGGGACTAGAAGAGACCCAGTACTTC. Residues: CASSESGLEETQYF.

In its sample, this clone was seen once. The rearrangement joins TRBV18 to TRBJ2-7, with 12 bases matching TRBD2. Losses at the gene ends were 5 bases for V and 3 bases for J; bases not matched to a gene: 5. The CDR3 is 15 amino acids. Germline V gives CDR1 KGHSH, CDR2 LQKENI. The CDR3 sequence: CASSSGLAGLYEQYF. DNA of the CDR3: TGTGCCAGCTCATCTGGACTAGCGGGACTCTACGAGCAGTACTTC.

This chain joins TRBV7-3 and TRBJ2-6; tentatively, D is TRBD2 (6 bases). V dropped 4 bases and J dropped 4 bases, with 26 bases sitting between them. CDR3 length equals 20 residues. Germline V gene sequence: CDR1 SGHTA, CDR2 FQGTGA. The CDR3 DNA is TGTGCCAGCAGCTATGCCCCCGGGGGAGCGGGCGCTAGGGGGGCCAACGTCCTGACTTTC. Residues: CASSYAPGGAGARGANVLTF.

The chain has TRBV29-1 and TRBJ2-5; D unresolved. The CDR3 is 14 amino acids. Trimming pared 8 bases from V and 4 bases from J, leaving 20 bases between. Germline CDR1 is SQVTM and CDR2 is ANQGSEA. DNA for the CDR3: TGCAGCTCCCTGCGCGGTGTGGATGGAGAGACCCAGTACTTC. Its translation is CSSLRGVDGETQYF. The full variable domain, its missing parts supplied by reference TRBV29-1 and TRBJ2-5, is SAVISQKPSRDICQRGTSLTIQCQVDSQVTMMFWYRQQPGQSLTLIATANQGSEATYESGFVIDKFPISRPNLTFSTLTVSNMSPEDSSIYLCSSLRGVDGETQYFGPGTRLLVL.

This clone showed up just a few times. The genes are TRBV7-9 and TRBJ1-1, with D unresolved. The CDR3 is 12 amino acids. Germline V lookup: CDR1 SEHNR, CDR2 FQNEAQ (reference sequence). With 4 bases removed from V and 1 base from J, the gap between germline ends came to 4 bases. This CDR3 is CASSYSNTEAFF. The CDR3 region has the DNA TGTGCCAGCAGCTATTCGAACACTGAAGCTTTCTTT.

V gene TRBV7-9 combines with J gene TRBJ2-1, with unresolved D. CDR1 is SEHNR and CDR2 is FQNEAQ in the germline V gene (reference sequence). CDR3 length equals 14 residues. Deletions cut 4 bases from V and 12 bases from J, with 19 bases between. CDR3 in DNA: TGTGCCAGCAGCTCCTGGGCAGGCCCTAATAGGCAGTTCTTC. Protein sequence: CASSSWAGPNRQFF.

Comments on this clone: The likely explanation is a read error, given a far larger clone one base away. CDR3 nucleotides: TGCGCCAGCAGCCAAGTAGCTTACTACAAGCAGTACTTC. It codes for CASSQVAYYKQYF. The chain is built from TRBV4-1 and TRBJ2-5; no reliable D call. V was pared by 1 base and J by 11 bases, with 14 bases between. The CDR3 runs 13 residues. The germline gives CDR1 MGHRA, CDR2 YSYEKL.

This clone was detected only once. Since no conserved phenylalanine or tryptophan closes the CDR3, a read error is the likely cause. The chain carries TRBV30 and TRBJ1-2; 10 bases line up with TRBD1. This CDR3 is built from 14 residues. V shed 7 bases, J shed 4 bases, and the junction held 9 bases outside the gene matches. Germline values: CDR1 GTSNPN, CDR2 SVGIG (reference sequence). Here the CDR3 DNA reads TGTGCCTTGTACCGGGACAGGGGAGGCTATGGCTACACCCTC. Translating gives CALYRDRGGYGYTL.

This clone was recorded once. Written as DNA, the CDR3 is TGTGCCAGCAGTCGGAACGGTTTAAGCTCCTACGAGCAGTACTTC. It specifies CASSRNGLSSYEQYF. V gene TRBV27 combines with J gene TRBJ2-7; D gene uncertain. This CDR3 has 15 residues. The germline gives CDR1 MNHEY, CDR2 SMNVEV (reference sequence). Between the trimmed V and J ends, which lost 5 bases and 0 bases, there was a span of 14 bases.

About this clone itself: This same CDR3 is encoded by further DNA sequences in the sample. This chain connects TRBV5-1 to TRBJ2-7; D is perhaps TRBD1 or TRBD2 (6 bases each). Trimming left V 4 bases short and J 2 bases short, with 16 bases between. This CDR3 region has 15 residues. Per germline, CDR1 SGHRS and CDR2 YFSETQ. CDR3 bases: TGCGCCAGCAGCCTGGAGGGGGGCGCCGCCTACGAGCAGTACTTC. It yields the protein CASSLEGGAAYEQYF.

This chain uses TRBV7-3 with TRBJ2-3; D is undetermined. The CDR3 has 14 amino acids. In germline, CDR1 is SGHTA, CDR2 FQGTGA. V shed 1 base and J shed 2 bases, with 7 bases lying between them. The CDR3 DNA reads TGTGCCAGCAGCTTAAGTCCAGCCACAGATACGCAGTATTTT. Translation: CASSLSPATDTQYF.

The chain is built from TRBV4-2 and TRBJ2-7; D tentatively reads TRBD1 or TRBD2 (7 bases each). Germline CDR1 is LGHNA and CDR2 is YNFKEQ. Trimming shortened V by 4 bases and J by 4 bases, and 17 bases separated the two germline ends. This CDR3 has 15 amino acids. CDR3 coding DNA: TGTGCCAGCAGCCGCGAGGGGGCGGGAGCTTACGAGCAGTACTTC. Translating it yields CASSREGAGAYEQYF.

This clone has only a few counts. The J gene is TRBJ2-1, the V gene TRBV7-8; perhaps TRBD2 as D (6 bases). Trimming left V 3 bases short and J 6 bases short, with 9 bases between. This CDR3 spans 13 amino acids. CDR1 is SGHVS and CDR2 is FQNEAQ in the germline V gene. Here the CDR3 DNA reads TGTGCCAGCAGCTTTTTGGGGGGCAATGAGCAGTTCTTC. It is translated as CASSFLGGNEQFF.

The CDR3 protein is CASSFALAGGYNEQFF. The CDR3 bases are TGTGCCAGCAGTTTTGCACTAGCGGGGGGATACAATGAGCAGTTCTTC. The chain links TRBV28 to TRBJ2-1; 12 bases are shared with TRBD2. This CDR3 is built from 16 residues. Germline CDR1 and CDR2: MDHEN and SYDVKM. V trimming: 3 bases; J trimming: 4 bases; junction bases outside the gene matches: 4.

J is TRBJ2-1 and V is TRBV5-1; D call uncertain. CDR1 and CDR2 from the germline V gene are SGHRS and YFSETQ. The CDR3 loop spans 18 amino acids. V lost 0 bases, J lost 2 bases, and 18 bases lay in between. CDR3 amino acids: CASSLGLIVSRTYNEQFF. CDR3 sequence (DNA): TGCGCCAGCAGCTTGGGATTAATCGTATCTCGCACCTACAATGAGCAGTTCTTC.

This chain joins TRBV27 and TRBJ2-2; D not certain. Deletions cut 8 bases from V and 1 base from J, with 14 bases between. CDR3 length equals 15 residues. Looked up from germline, CDR1 is MNHEY and CDR2 is SMNVEV (reference sequence). CDR3 DNA: TGTGCCAGCCACCCTCAGTCCAGGAACACCGGGGAGCTGTTTTTT. Residues: CASHPQSRNTGELFF.